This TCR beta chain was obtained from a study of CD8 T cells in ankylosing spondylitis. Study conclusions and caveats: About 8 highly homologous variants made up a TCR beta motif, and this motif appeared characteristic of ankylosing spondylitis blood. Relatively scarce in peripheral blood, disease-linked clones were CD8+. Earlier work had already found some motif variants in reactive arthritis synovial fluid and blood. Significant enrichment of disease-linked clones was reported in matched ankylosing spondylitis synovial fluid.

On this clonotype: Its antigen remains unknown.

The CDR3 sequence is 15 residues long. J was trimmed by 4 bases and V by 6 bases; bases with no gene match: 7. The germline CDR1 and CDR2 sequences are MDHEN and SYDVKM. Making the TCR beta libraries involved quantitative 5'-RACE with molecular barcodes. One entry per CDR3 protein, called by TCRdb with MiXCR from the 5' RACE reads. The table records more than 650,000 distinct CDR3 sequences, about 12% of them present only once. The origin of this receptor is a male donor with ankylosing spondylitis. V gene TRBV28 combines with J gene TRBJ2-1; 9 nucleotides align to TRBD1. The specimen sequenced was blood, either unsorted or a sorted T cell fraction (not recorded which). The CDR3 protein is CASRATGGLYNEQFF. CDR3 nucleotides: TGTGCCAGCAGGGCGACAGGGGGTCTATACAATGAGCAGTTCTTC.